This TCR beta chain was documented in a study of cytomegalovirus exposure and HLA in healthy donors. Study-wide results and limits: Later analysis associated a missense DCLRE1C variant with TCR beta V- and J-gene trimming. Clonal expansion, a later analysis showed, was greater in HLA-associated TCR beta chains than in equally common others.

About this clone: The antigen is undetermined.

Germline V gene sequence: CDR1 SQVTM, CDR2 ANQGSEA. The CDR3 is 17 residues long. V shed 2 bases, J shed 4 bases, and the junction held 12 bases outside the gene matches. PCR amplification relied on 60 Vbeta primers (plus 13 Jbeta primers). The assay was immunoSEQ multiplex PCR, and TCRdb's table has in-frame clones only and misses some. The table lists about 120,000 clones, 70% to 85% of them singletons, with 3.5% to 4% in the top ten. Nobody wrote down the CMV serostatus of this donor. Sequenced sample: PBMCs. The genes are TRBV29-1 and TRBJ2-1; 9 nucleotides align to TRBD2. The clonotype originates from a human donor in good health. The CDR3, as DNA: TGCAGCGTTGAATTAGGGGCGGGGGGGGAGAGGTACAATGAGCAGTTCTTC. It specifies CSVELGAGGERYNEQFF.